Listed here are 20 T cell receptor beta chains from one sample, sequenced in a study of shared clonotypes between healthy human individuals. Method: immunoSEQ multiplex PCR; TCRdb's copy keeps in-frame clones and lacks some. Altogether 630,000 or so clones are present, about 98% being singletons, with the ten largest covering 0.3% to 0.35%. CD45RO-negative CD8 cells positively selected for CCR7 made up the naive population, which excluded terminally differentiated effector memory CD45RA+ cells. The material sequenced was naive CD8+ T cells sorted from blood. The receptor set was obtained from a man aged 25 to 40 in good health.

The chain couples TRBV7-9 to TRBJ1-1; no clear D. CDR1 and CDR2 from the germline V gene are SEHNR and FQNEAQ (reference sequence). This CDR3 contains 15 residues. Between the trimmed V and J ends, which lost 4 bases and 1 base, there was a span of 13 bases. CDR3 sequence (DNA): TGTGCCAGCAGCTCCCCTATAGGGCCGAACACTGAAGCTTTCTTT. Encoded protein: CASSSPIGPNTEAFF.

The J gene is TRBJ1-5, the V gene TRBV6-5; D is undetermined. Germline V gene data show CDR1 as MNHEY and CDR2 as SVGAGI. The CDR3 extends over 14 amino acids. The V end was cut by 5 bases, the J end by 5 bases, with 13 bases between. CDR3 sequence: CASSPILRDQPQHF. CDR3 DNA sequence: TGTGCCAGCAGTCCCATTCTACGCGATCAGCCCCAGCATTTT.

On this clone: The sample carries other DNA sequences with the same CDR3. The DNA of the CDR3 is TGCGCCAGCAGCTTGGCCGGGGGCTCCTACGAGCAGTACTTC. The encoded protein is CASSLAGGSYEQYF. The chain couples TRBV5-1 to TRBJ2-7; D might be TRBD2 (6 bases). V was trimmed by 0 bases and J by 0 bases, leaving 7 bases between them. Germline CDR1 is SGHRS and CDR2 is YFSETQ. The CDR3 is 14 amino acids.

The J gene is TRBJ1-5, the V gene TRBV30; D remains ambiguous. CDR1 is GTSNPN, CDR2 SVGIG, per germline (reference sequence). The CDR3 has 12 residues. V was clipped by 4 bases and J by 4 bases, with 8 bases between them. The CDR3 loop reads CAWTQVNQPQHF. As DNA, the CDR3 is TGTGCCTGGACCCAGGTGAATCAGCCCCAGCATTTT.

The rearrangement links TRBV5-1 to TRBJ2-7; 9 bases agree with TRBD1. The V segment lost 4 bases and the J segment 0 bases; nucleotides outside the gene matches: 8. This CDR3 is 16 amino acids long. The germline V gene encodes CDR1 SGHRS and CDR2 YFSETQ. CDR3 residues: CASSLGQGYGSYEQYF. CDR3 in DNA: TGCGCCAGCAGCCTGGGACAGGGCTACGGCTCCTACGAGCAGTACTTC.

The chain couples TRBV4-1 to TRBJ2-3, with no clear D. The CDR3 totals 14 residues. Trimming left V 4 bases short and J 0 bases short, with 8 bases between. Per germline, CDR1 MGHRA and CDR2 YSYEKL. The CDR3 region has the DNA TGCGCCAGCAGCCGGGGTGCTAGCACAGATACGCAGTATTTT. Translation gives CASSRGASTDTQYF.

The chain couples TRBV25-1 to TRBJ2-7; 8 bases match TRBD2. Trimming removed 11 bases from V and 0 bases from J; junction bases left unmatched: 6. The CDR3 consists of 13 residues. From germline, CDR1 is MGHDK and CDR2 SYGVNS. The CDR3 DNA reads TGTGCCGCGGGGGGCTATAGCTCCTACGAGCAGTACTTC. Translating gives CAAGGYSSYEQYF.

CDR3 in DNA: TGTGCCAGCAGCTTAGCCTTCCGGGGATCCTACGAGCAGTACTTC. Residues: CASSLAFRGSYEQYF. This rearrangement joins TRBV7-8 to TRBJ2-7; a possible D gene is TRBD2 (5 bases). This CDR3 has 15 residues. V was shortened by 0 bases and J by 1 base, with 10 bases between the two germline ends. Germline assignment: CDR1 SGHVS and CDR2 FQNEAQ.

The chain has TRBV27 and TRBJ2-2; TRBD1 or TRBD2 may be the D gene (5 bases each). The CDR3 runs 15 residues. Germline CDR1 and CDR2: MNHEY and SMNVEV (reference sequence). V was trimmed by 4 bases and J by 13 bases, leaving 22 bases between them. The CDR3 region has the DNA TGTGCCAGCAGTTCCCGCCCGGGACCTGAAAGGGGGCTGTTTTTT. Translated: CASSSRPGPERGLFF.

The J gene is TRBJ2-1, the V gene TRBV6-5, with 10 bases lining up with TRBD2. J gave up 9 bases and V 0 bases, and 5 bases lay outside the gene matches. The CDR3 has 15 amino acids. In germline, CDR1 is MNHEY, CDR2 SVGAGI. CDR3 nucleotide sequence: TGTGCCAGCAGTTACTCGGCTAGCGGGAGAGCTGAGCAGTTCTTC. It codes for CASSYSASGRAEQFF.

The gene calls are TRBV27 and TRBJ1-1; D ambiguous. V was pared by 0 bases and J by 5 bases, with 7 bases between. Germline-derived CDR1 and CDR2 are MNHEY and SMNVEV (reference sequence). CDR3 length equals 13 residues. CDR3 residues: CASSLSWWTEAFF. DNA of the CDR3: TGTGCCAGCAGTTTATCGTGGTGGACTGAAGCTTTCTTT.

This clone was seen a single time. This rearrangement joins TRBV7-9 to TRBJ2-5, with 14 nucleotides matching TRBD2. Germline V gene sequence: CDR1 SEHNR, CDR2 FQNEAQ (reference sequence). The CDR3 is 15 residues long. Germline trimming cut 5 bases from V and 5 bases from J; bases unmatched to any gene: 4. The CDR3 DNA reads as TGTGCCAGCAGCCCCGGGACTAGCGGGAGTGAGACCCAGTACTTC. It codes for CASSPGTSGSETQYF. The entire variable domain, with the rest obtained from reference TRBV7-9 and TRBJ2-5, is as follows: DTGVSQNPRHKITKRGQNVTFRCDPISEHNRLYWYRQTLGQGPEFLTYFQNEAQLEKSRLLSDRFSAERPKGSFSTLEIQRTEQGDSAMYLCASSPGTSGSETQYFGPGTRLLVL.

The V call is TRBV10-3, the J call TRBJ1-5; 8 nucleotides agree with TRBD1. Trimming removed 2 bases from V and 7 bases from J; junction bases left unmatched: 7. The CDR3 loop spans 15 amino acids. CDR1 is ENHRY, CDR2 SYGVKD, per germline. In nucleotides, the CDR3 is TGTGCCATCAGTGAGGCTGGACAGGGTGGGCAGCCCCAGCATTTT. The encoded protein is CAISEAGQGGQPQHF.

The chain carries TRBV7-9 and TRBJ2-7; D gene uncertain. V was trimmed by 8 bases and J by 1 base, leaving 21 bases between them. The germline V gene has CDR1 SEHNR and CDR2 FQNEAQ (reference sequence). The CDR3 has 16 residues. The CDR3 DNA reads as TGTGCCAGCCACGTGCAGGCGCGAGTGGAATCCTACGAGCAGTACTTC. Amino acid sequence: CASHVQARVESYEQYF.

This clone was found once. The rearrangement uses TRBV9 and TRBJ2-7; possibly TRBD1 or TRBD2 for D (5 bases each). Germline CDR1 is SGDLS and CDR2 is YYNGEE. This CDR3 comprises 13 residues. Trimming shortened V by 4 bases and J by 3 bases, and 11 bases separated the two germline ends. Here the CDR3 reads CASSFRGGYEQYF. DNA of the CDR3: TGTGCCAGCAGCTTCCGGGGCGGCTACGAGCAGTACTTC.

The V and J genes are TRBV11-2 and TRBJ2-1; D unresolved. Trimming shortened V by 2 bases and J by 0 bases, and 8 bases separated the two germline ends. CDR1 and CDR2 from the germline V gene are SGHAT and FQNNGV. CDR3 length equals 15 residues. In DNA form, the CDR3 reads TGTGCCAGCAGCTTACGGACCGGCTCCTACAATGAGCAGTTCTTC. Protein sequence: CASSLRTGSYNEQFF.

The chain couples TRBV7-9 to TRBJ1-3; D is ambiguous. This CDR3 is built from 14 residues. Trimming left V 1 base short and J 3 bases short, with 7 bases between. CDR1 SEHNR and CDR2 FQNEAQ come from the germline V gene (reference sequence). The CDR3 nucleotides read TGTGCCAGCAGCTTAGAGGGAGGTGGAAACACCATATATTTT. It is translated as CASSLEGGGNTIYF.

The gene calls are TRBV6-1 and TRBJ1-1, with D hard to call. Deletions cut 0 bases from V and 2 bases from J, with 10 bases between. CDR1 is MNHNS, CDR2 SASEGT, per germline. CDR3 size: 15 residues. Written as DNA, the CDR3 is TGTGCCAGCAGTGAAGCGCCAGGAGGTAACACTGAAGCTTTCTTT. Protein product: CASSEAPGGNTEAFF.

V and J are TRBV5-1 and TRBJ2-2, with a tentative D call TRBD2 (5 bases). CDR3 length equals 14 residues. V lost 0 bases and J 5 bases, leaving 8 bases between the germline ends. Germline CDR1 is SGHRS and CDR2 is YFSETQ. For the CDR3, the DNA is TGCGCCAGCAGCTTGGATTCGGGGACCGGGGAGCTGTTTTTT. Translated: CASSLDSGTGELFF.

The chain has TRBV28 and TRBJ2-1; D not resolved. Between the trimmed V and J ends, which lost 3 bases and 0 bases, there was a span of 12 bases. In germline, CDR1 is MDHEN, CDR2 SYDVKM. The CDR3 has 16 residues. CDR3 sequence reads: CASSLTTLSSYNEQFF. As DNA, the CDR3 is TGTGCCAGCAGTTTGACCACACTTAGCTCCTACAATGAGCAGTTCTTC.